One and the same sample provided the 15 T cell receptor beta chains below, sequenced in a study of blood T cell repertoires in COVID-19. Clones were read by immunoSEQ multiplex PCR, and TCRdb kept only the in-frame ones, dropping some. This sample carries fewer than 200,000 clones, roughly 80% of them seen once, and the ten largest clones take 8.1%. The sample comprised peripheral blood. The receptor source for this set is a man aged 55 to 70 with acute or convalescent COVID-19.

The chain recombines TRBV5-1 with TRBJ1-3, with 9 bases identical to TRBD1. After removal of 1 base from V and 3 bases from J, the junction contained 11 bases not matched to a gene. Germline CDR1 SGHRS, CDR2 YFSETQ. CDR3 length: 18 residues. The CDR3 DNA sequence: TGCGCCAGCAGCTTGAAGGGGTTGAGACAGGGGGTTGGAAACACCATATATTTT. It yields the protein CASSLKGLRQGVGNTIYF.

The gene calls are TRBV15 and TRBJ2-1; 11 bases align to TRBD2. The length of the CDR3 is 14 residues. The V gene's germline CDR1 is LNHNV and CDR2 YYDKDF (reference sequence). J was trimmed by 6 bases and V by 3 bases; bases with no gene match: 1. CDR3 sequence (DNA): TGTGCCACCAGCAGGACTAGCGGGACCAATGAGCAGTTCTTC. Its protein product is CATSRTSGTNEQFF.

CDR3 DNA sequence: TGCGCCAGCAGCCAAGATGACAGATACAATGAGCAGTTCTTC. It specifies CASSQDDRYNEQFF. The genes are TRBV4-3 and TRBJ2-1, with D maybe TRBD1 (5 bases). CDR1 is LGHNA and CDR2 is YSLEER in the germline V gene. The CDR3 runs 14 residues. Trimming removed 0 bases from V and 4 bases from J, with 7 bases in between.

CDR3 protein: CASTLTSGGALGSNEQFF. The CDR3 DNA sequence: TGCGCCAGCACTTTGACTAGCGGGGGGGCCTTGGGCTCCAATGAGCAGTTCTTC. This rearrangement joins TRBV10-1 to TRBJ2-1, with 14 bases that match TRBD2. The germline gives CDR1 WNHNN, CDR2 SYGVQD (reference sequence). The CDR3 length is 18 residues. V trimming: 7 bases; J trimming: 6 bases; junction bases outside the gene matches: 14.

The V gene is TRBV18, the J gene TRBJ2-3, with TRBD2 matching over 8 bases. The V gene's germline CDR1 is KGHSH and CDR2 LQKENI. The CDR3 covers 14 residues. V trimming: 5 bases; J trimming: 5 bases; junction bases outside the gene matches: 6. The CDR3 DNA reads as TGTGCCAGCTCAAACCTCGCGGGGGGAGATACGCAGTATTTT. Amino acids: CASSNLAGGDTQYF.

This chain links TRBV9 with TRBJ2-1; 12 positions agree with TRBD2. Germline V gives CDR1 SGDLS, CDR2 YYNGEE. V lost 3 bases, J lost 5 bases, and 3 bases stayed unmatched. The CDR3 has 15 residues. CDR3 protein: CASSATSGGDNEQFF. The CDR3 nucleotides read TGTGCCAGCAGCGCGACTAGCGGGGGTGACAATGAGCAGTTCTTC.

CDR3 nucleotide sequence: TGTGCCAGCAGCTCCAAACAGGGGTTGTACGAGCAGTACTTC. This codes for CASSSKQGLYEQYF. This chain joins TRBV7-9 and TRBJ2-7, with 7 bases lining up with TRBD1. Germline trimming cut 4 bases from V and 4 bases from J; bases unmatched to any gene: 7. This CDR3 has 14 residues. Germline lookup yields CDR1 SEHNR and CDR2 FQNEAQ (reference sequence).

This chain uses TRBV5-6 with TRBJ1-4; no clear D gene. Germline CDR1 is SGHDT and CDR2 is YYEEEE. V gave up 1 base and J gave up 3 bases, with 7 bases separating them. The CDR3 contains 14 residues. The CDR3 bases are TGTGCCAGCAGCTTGATACAGTCTAATGAAAAACTGTTTTTT. It translates to CASSLIQSNEKLFF.

CDR3 loop: CASSLGTGGNYEQYF. In DNA form, the CDR3 reads TGTGCCAGCAGTTTGGGGACAGGGGGCAACTACGAGCAGTACTTC. The chain combines TRBV27 with TRBJ2-7; 12 nucleotides align to TRBD1. The CDR3 is made up of 15 amino acids. V lost 3 bases and J lost 3; bases outside the gene matches: 3. Germline V gene sequence: CDR1 MNHEY, CDR2 SMNVEV (reference sequence).

The chain combines TRBV7-3 with TRBJ2-1; 9 bases agree with TRBD1. Germline CDR1 is SGHTA and CDR2 is FQGTGA. V lost 5 bases, J lost 6 bases, and 8 bases stayed unmatched. This CDR3 is built from 15 residues. DNA of the CDR3: TGTGCCAGCAGCGCCGGGACAGGGTCTAGCAATGAGCAGTTCTTC. Amino acid sequence: CASSAGTGSSNEQFF.

This clone showed up just once. CDR3 nucleotide sequence: TGTGCCAGCTCACTCGGGTTGATAGAGACCCAGTACTTC. Protein: CASSLGLIETQYF. The J gene is TRBJ2-5, the V gene TRBV18; D gene unclear. V was cut by 4 bases and J by 4 bases, with 10 bases left in between. CDR1 and CDR2 (germline): KGHSH, LQKENI. This CDR3 contains 13 residues.

This chain joins TRBV28 and TRBJ2-1; 12 bases line up with TRBD2. V dropped 2 bases and J dropped 2; count of bases not matched to a gene: 10. CDR1 and CDR2 from the germline V gene are MDHEN and SYDVKM. The CDR3 consists of 19 residues. The CDR3 is CASSLEAASGGAAYNEQFF. The CDR3 region has the DNA TGTGCCAGCAGTTTAGAGGCGGCTAGCGGGGGGGCTGCCTACAATGAGCAGTTCTTC.

V usage is TRBV24-1 and J usage is TRBJ2-3; the D gene is possibly TRBD1 (6 bases). CDR3 length equals 15 residues. CDR1 KGHDR and CDR2 SFDVKD come from the germline V gene. V was clipped by 5 bases and J by 4 bases, with 15 bases between them. The CDR3 sequence: CATSVSGDRSDTQYF. CDR3 DNA: TGTGCCACCAGTGTCTCAGGGGATCGGTCAGATACGCAGTATTTT.

The chain links TRBV5-4 to TRBJ2-7, with TRBD1 matching 12 bases. Germline CDR1 SGHNT, CDR2 YYREEE (reference sequence). This CDR3 is built from 16 residues. V lost 0 bases, J lost 7 bases, and 8 bases stayed unmatched. This CDR3 reads CASSLGGGQGAQEQYF. The CDR3 DNA follows: TGTGCCAGCAGCTTGGGAGGGGGACAGGGGGCGCAGGAGCAGTACTTC.

This clone was counted once. The J gene is TRBJ1-2, the V gene TRBV29-1; 7 bases are shared with TRBD1. CDR1 is SQVTM and CDR2 is ANQGSEA in the germline V gene. There are 14 residues in the CDR3. After removal of 6 bases from V and 5 bases from J, the junction contained 12 bases not matched to a gene. The CDR3 nucleotides are TGCAGCGTCGGCCGGGACAGCGACGTTTATGGCTACACCTTC. This translates into CSVGRDSDVYGYTF.